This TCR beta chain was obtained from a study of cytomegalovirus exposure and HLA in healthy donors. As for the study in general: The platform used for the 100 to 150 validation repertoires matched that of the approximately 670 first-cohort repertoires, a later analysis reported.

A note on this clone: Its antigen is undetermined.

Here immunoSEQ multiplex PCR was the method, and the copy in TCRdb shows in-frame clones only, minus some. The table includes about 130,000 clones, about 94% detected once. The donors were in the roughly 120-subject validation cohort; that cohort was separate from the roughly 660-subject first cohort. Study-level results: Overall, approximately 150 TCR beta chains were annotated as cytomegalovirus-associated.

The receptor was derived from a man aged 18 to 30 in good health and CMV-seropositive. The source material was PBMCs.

The CDR3 loop reads CASSRQRTEAFF. For the CDR3, the DNA is TGTGCCAGCAGCCGACAGCGCACTGAAGCTTTCTTT. The chain is built from TRBV28 and TRBJ1-1; possibly TRBD1 for D (5 bases). Germline values: CDR1 MDHEN, CDR2 SYDVKM. Trimming removed 6 bases at V and 4 bases at J, with 9 bases between. This CDR3 is 12 amino acids long.